This T cell receptor (beta chain) was retrieved from a study of blood T cell repertoires in COVID-19 (dated by TCRdb to 2020 to 2022). With respect to the entire study: Samples covering the acute and convalescent phases of COVID-19 were provided by collaborators in the United States, Italy and Spain. The repertoires were released in a freely available public database intended as a resource for research on the immune response to SARS-CoV-2. Subjects who had been exposed to COVID-19, were actively infected with it, or had recovered from it provided the deeply sampled blood TCRbeta repertoires that made up the dataset. The prospective study material was composed of cDNA or gDNA derived from T cells, B-cell-depleted T cells, or PBMCs. Where HLA class I and class II types were available, the types were taken from metadata supplied by the sample provider, not from assay-based typing. The samples were drawn from two sources: the first 160 participants of the ongoing ImmuneRACE study, and 1,200 or so subjects contributed by 6 global collaborators. The sample metadata nearly always contained a de-identified subject ID, COVID-19 status, age in years and sex.

Collaborating institutions collected whole blood in K2EDTA tubes following their own protocols. For TCRbeta analysis, collaborators shipped samples as frozen whole blood, isolated PBMCs, or DNA extracted from either of those sample types. Via the germline V gene (reference sequence), CDR1 is LNHDA and CDR2 SQIVND. The cysteine opens and the phenylalanine closes a CDR3 of 16 amino acids. Only the CDR3 region is kept as DNA, spanning 48 bases read in frame from base 1. The junction carries 17 bases between V and J, which are trimmed by 6 bases and 2 bases respectively. The immunoSEQ Assay, a bias-controlled multiplex PCR, was used to amplify TCRbeta CDR3 regions from genomic DNA. In the paper's pipeline: The number of nucleated cells in each sample was estimated by amplification of reference gene primers within the assay. Sequence reads were collapsed and filtered to measure the absolute abundance of every unique TCRbeta CDR3 rearrangement. For each sample, productive Simpson clonality was calculated as the square root of Simpson's diversity index over productive rearrangements. In its TCRdb copy, this immuneACCESS table keeps in-frame sequences only and misses some clones. Where compared with another copy, unresolved V genes explain less than half of these, and the others have no known cause. That table furnishes V, J and clone size, whereas the DNA furnished D and trimming. This sample lists 70,000 or so clones; approximately 79% were detected once. The top ten clonotypes cover 15% to 20% of the sample.

The paper as a whole reports these results and caveats: How much clinical and demographic metadata was included differed by source and by participant, and the metadata was provided uncurated.

On this clone itself: Its antigen is not yet known. Per-nucleotide qualities are absent, and no much larger clonotype sits a single base away.

This clonotype was obtained from a man aged 60 to 69 with acute or convalescent COVID-19. This sequence uses TRBV19 and TRBJ1-5; perhaps TRBD1 is the D gene, with 5 bases matching. The sample was peripheral blood. Here the CDR3 is given as CASSEAGGVGNQPQHF. The sequence in DNA is TGTGCCAGTAGCGAAGCGGGGGGGGTAGGCAATCAGCCCCAGCATTTT.